These T cell receptor gamma chains were read from a single sample in a study of gammadelta T cells in human blood. TCRdb ran CATT on the RT-PCR reads. In the table there are about 240 gamma-chain clones, about 2.2% of which are singletons. Sequenced: non-Vgamma9Vdelta2 gamma-delta T cells from infant blood. These receptors came from a human donor. Each CDR3 is given with its conserved first and last residue. Fields, in order: J gene, V gene, clone size, CDR3 DNA, CDR3 protein. Clone size is stated in some rows and not others, as once, few, many or a class when expanded.

TRGJP2 TRGV8 large TGTGCCACCTGGGATAGGCGGAGGTATAGTAGTGATTGGATCAAGACGTTT CATWDRRRYSSDWIKTF
TRGJ1/TRGJ2 TRGV4 hyperexpanded TGTGCCACCTGGGATGGAGGGAAACTCTTT CATWDGGKLF
TRGJ1/TRGJ2 TRGV9 large TGTGCCTTGGTTTATTATAAGAAACTCTTT CALVYYKKLF
TRGJ1/TRGJ2 TRGV2 hyperexpanded TGTGCCACCTGGGGAAATTATTATAAGAAACTCTTT CATWGNYYKKLF
TRGJ1/TRGJ2 TRGV10 large TGTGCTGCGACCAATTATTATAAGAAACTCTTT CAATNYYKKLF
TRGJ1/TRGJ2 TRGV2 hyperexpanded TGTGCCACCTGGGACGGGCCCGGTTATTATAAGAAACTCTTT CATWDGPGYYKKLF
TRGJ1/TRGJ2 TRGV4 large TGTGCCACCTGGGATGAACAGAAACTCTTT CATWDEQKLF
TRGJ1/TRGJ2 TRGV10 large TGTGCTGCGTGGGGTGATTATTATAAGAAACTCTTT CAAWGDYYKKLF
TRGJ1/TRGJ2 TRGV8 large TGTGCCACCTGGGATAACGACCTCTCGTCGAATTATTATAAGAAACTCTTT CATWDNDLSSNYYKKLF
TRGJP1 TRGV10 NA TGTGCTGCGTGGGATAAGGCTGGTTGGTTCAAGATATTT CAAWDKAGWFKIF
TRGJP1 TRGV4 hyperexpanded TGTGCCACCTGGGAAACCACTGGTTGGTTCAAGATATTT CATWETTGWFKIF
TRGJ1/TRGJ2 TRGV2 large TGTGCCACCTGGGAAGCGGGGTATTATAAGAAACTCTTT CATWEAGYYKKLF
TRGJ1/TRGJ2 TRGV2 few TGTGCCACCTGGGCCGGGCCCGGTTATTATAAGACACTCTTT CATWAGPGYYKTLF
TRGJ1/TRGJ2 TRGV10 large TGTGCGGGGGGGTGGAAGAAACTCTTT CAGGWKKLF
TRGJP1 TRGV11 hyperexpanded TGTGCCTGCTGGATTGGGAACACTGGTTGGTTCAAGATATTT CACWIGNTGWFKIF
TRGJP2 TRGV2 large TGTGCCACCTGGGACGGTAGTGATTGGATCAAGACGTTT CATWDGSDWIKTF
TRGJ1/TRGJ2 TRGV2 large TGTGCCACCTGGGACGGGCTGATTGAGCGTAAGAAACTCTTT CATWDGLIERKKLF
TRGJ1/TRGJ2 TRGV2 large TGTGCCACCTGGGACGGCGGAAAGAAACTCTTT CATWDGGKKLF
TRGJ1/TRGJ2 TRGV4 large TGTGCCACCTGGAATAATAAGAAACTCTTT CATWNNKKLF
TRGJP2 TRGV9 large TGTGCCTTGTGGGAGCCTCGTAGTGATTGGATCAAGACGTTT CALWEPRSDWIKTF
TRGJP TRGV4 hyperexpanded TGTGCCACCTGGGATGGCGAACCCCAAGAGTTGGGCAAAAAAATCAAGGTATTT CATWDGEPQELGKKIKVF